These 27 T cell receptor beta chains were all obtained from the same sample, sequenced in a study of cytomegalovirus exposure and HLA in healthy donors. The PCR was carried out with 60 Vbeta primers and 13 Jbeta primers. Clones were sequenced by immunoSEQ multiplex PCR, and TCRdb holds only the in-frame ones, with some missing. This sample has about 98,000 clones; more than 60% occur once, and the top ten carry 2% to 3%. The specimen was PBMCs. The receptors come from a man aged 45-65 years in good health and CMV-seronegative.

V and J are TRBV7-6 and TRBJ1-3; D remains unclear. This CDR3 has 14 residues. V was cut by 4 bases and J by 3 bases, with 10 bases left in between. Germline CDR1 reads SGHVS; CDR2 reads FNYEAQ. CDR3 in DNA: TGTGCCAGCAGCTCCCTAATTGGTGGAAACACCATATATTTT. Protein: CASSSLIGGNTIYF.

The genes are TRBV15 and TRBJ2-3; perhaps TRBD2 as D (6 bases). V was shortened by 6 bases and J by 3 bases, with 16 bases between the two germline ends. This CDR3 is 15 amino acids long. Germline loops: CDR1 LNHNV, CDR2 YYDKDF (reference sequence). The CDR3 here is CATRLAPGVTDTQYF. The CDR3, as DNA: TGTGCCACCAGGCTCGCCCCGGGGGTGACAGATACGCAGTATTTT.

This chain connects TRBV5-4 to TRBJ1-4, with no clear D. Germline V CDR1 and CDR2: SGHNT, YYREEE (reference sequence). This CDR3 is built from 13 residues. Deletions cut 4 bases from V and 8 bases from J, with 12 bases between. The CDR3: CASSRAGLEKLFF. The CDR3 coding sequence is TGTGCCAGCAGCCGAGCGGGCTTGGAAAAACTGTTTTTT.

The chain couples TRBV27 to TRBJ2-1; 7 bases are a match to TRBD2. CDR3 length equals 16 residues. Germline V lookup: CDR1 MNHEY, CDR2 SMNVEV (reference sequence). With V trimmed by 2 bases and J by 4 bases, 8 bases remained unmatched. The CDR3 coding sequence is TGTGCCAGCAGTTTAAGCGGCACTAGCGAGTACAATGAGCAGTTCTTC. It is translated as CASSLSGTSEYNEQFF.

The chain combines TRBV6-4 with TRBJ2-1; the match to TRBD2 covers 12 bases. Losses at the gene ends were 4 bases for V and 5 bases for J; bases not matched to a gene: 3. The CDR3 sequence is 15 residues long. Germline loops: CDR1 MRHNA, CDR2 SNTAGT. The CDR3 spells CASSGTSGNHNEQFF. CDR3 nucleotide sequence: TGTGCCAGCAGTGGGACTAGCGGGAATCACAATGAGCAGTTCTTC.

The chain joins TRBV6-5 to TRBJ2-5, with 9 bases that match TRBD1. The end of the DNA is better explained by TRBJ2-7, so the J call may be wrong. CDR1 is MNHEY and CDR2 is SVGAGI in the germline V gene. The CDR3 has 13 residues. CDR3 loop: CATSWDRDYEQYF. The CDR3 DNA follows: TGTGCCACCTCTTGGGACAGGGACTACGAGCAGTACTTC.

The chain carries TRBV6-5 and TRBJ2-1; 8 bases map to TRBD2. J gave up 4 bases and V 6 bases, and 5 bases lay outside the gene matches. Germline V gives CDR1 MNHEY, CDR2 SVGAGI. This CDR3 has 14 residues. The CDR3 loop is CASSKGLEYNEQFF. In nucleotides, the CDR3 is TGTGCCAGCAGCAAGGGACTAGAATACAATGAGCAGTTCTTC.

This clone appeared a few times. The rearrangement links TRBV7-9 to TRBJ1-6; D unresolved. V was trimmed by 3 bases and J by 9 bases, leaving 12 bases between them. Germline values: CDR1 SEHNR, CDR2 FQNEAQ (reference sequence). This CDR3 spans 14 amino acids. CDR3 amino acids: CASSLPLGSSPLHF. Here the CDR3 DNA reads TGTGCCAGCAGCTTGCCCCTCGGTTCTTCACCCCTCCACTTT.

The gene calls are TRBV16 and TRBJ1-4, with D possibly matching TRBD1 (5 bases). V dropped 3 bases and J dropped 4 bases, with 12 bases sitting between them. CDR3 length: 15 amino acids. Germline loops: CDR1 KGHSY, CDR2 FQNENV. The CDR3 sequence: CASSHTTASNEKLFF. Here the CDR3 DNA reads TGTGCCAGCAGCCATACGACAGCAAGTAATGAAAAACTGTTTTTT.

In this sample, this clone turned up once. J is TRBJ2-7 and V is TRBV5-8; TRBD1 is a possible D gene (6 bases). Germline values: CDR1 SGHTS, CDR2 YDEGEE. The CDR3 is made up of 13 amino acids. V was clipped by 5 bases and J by 2 bases, with 11 bases between them. The CDR3 is CASSNTGPYEQYF. CDR3 nucleotide sequence: TGTGCCAGCAGTAATACAGGGCCCTACGAGCAGTACTTC.

The V and J genes are TRBV4-1 and TRBJ2-7; 8 positions agree with TRBD1. Trimming at V came to 0 bases and at J to 7 bases, leaving 8 bases not matched to a gene. The germline V gene has CDR1 MGHRA and CDR2 YSYEKL. The CDR3 runs 15 residues. This chain's CDR3 is CASSQDPLNRGEQYF. As DNA, the CDR3 is TGCGCCAGCAGCCAAGATCCGCTGAACAGGGGGGAGCAGTACTTC.

The chain recombines TRBV5-8 with TRBJ1-5; D call uncertain. Germline V gene data show CDR1 as SGHTS and CDR2 as YDEGEE. Trimming took off 0 bases at V and 7 bases at J, with 14 bases between the two ends. The CDR3 runs 15 residues. CDR3 in amino acids: CASSLVMAGDQPQHF. In DNA, the CDR3 is TGTGCCAGCAGCTTGGTCATGGCAGGCGACCAGCCCCAGCATTTT. Variable domain in full (rest from reference TRBV5-8 and TRBJ1-5): EAGVTQSPTHLIKTRGQQATLRCSPISGHTSVYWYQQALGLGLQFLLWYDEGEERNRGNFPPRFSGRQFPNYSSELNVNALELEDSALYLCASSLVMAGDQPQHFGDGTRLSIL.

This clone was seen only a few times. The V gene is TRBV5-1, the J gene TRBJ1-1, with D perhaps TRBD1 (5 bases). Germline CDR1 reads SGHRS; CDR2 reads YFSETQ. The CDR3 totals 14 residues. Trimming cost V 2 bases and J 0 bases, with 8 bases left between them. CDR3 loop: CASSFMGLNTEAFF. CDR3 nucleotide sequence: TGCGCCAGCAGCTTTATGGGGCTGAACACTGAAGCTTTCTTT.

The chain is built from TRBV9 and TRBJ2-1, with 7 bases fitting TRBD2. Losses at the gene ends were 3 bases for V and 4 bases for J; bases not matched to a gene: 10. The germline gives CDR1 SGDLS, CDR2 YYNGEE. This CDR3 is 16 amino acids long. The CDR3, as DNA: TGTGCCAGCAGCGACTTCGCTAGCGGTTTATACAATGAGCAGTTCTTC. It is translated as CASSDFASGLYNEQFF. Full variable domain (missing parts from reference TRBV9 and TRBJ2-1): DSGVTQTPKHLITATGQRVTLRCSPRSGDLSVYWYQQSLDQGLQFLIQYYNGEERAKGNILERFSAQQFPDLHSELNLSSLELGDSALYFCASSDFASGLYNEQFFGPGTRLTVL.

This chain joins TRBV10-2 and TRBJ1-5; 7 bases align to TRBD1. CDR1 and CDR2 (germline): WSHSY, SAAADI. Trimming cost V 6 bases and J 1 base; bases outside gene matches: 0. CDR3 size: 13 residues. The CDR3: CASRTGSNQPQHF. The CDR3 DNA is TGCGCCAGCAGGACAGGGAGCAATCAGCCCCAGCATTTT.

The chain recombines TRBV7-2 with TRBJ1-2; perhaps TRBD1 as D (5 bases). V was cut by 7 bases and J by 5 bases, with 17 bases left in between. CDR3 length: 14 amino acids. The V gene's germline CDR1 is SGHTA and CDR2 FQGNSA. CDR3 nucleotide sequence: TGTGCCAGCACCCTCGGTGGGGCTAGGTATGGCTACACCTTC. Its translation is CASTLGGARYGYTF.

The J gene is TRBJ1-2, the V gene TRBV6-7; 10 bases agree with TRBD1. TRBV6-7 is flagged as an ORF with uncertain function. This CDR3 region has 11 residues. J was trimmed by 6 bases and V by 9 bases; bases with no gene match: 1. The DNA of the CDR3 is TGTGCCAGGGGGACAGGGGATGGCTACACCTTC. It encodes CARGTGDGYTF.

This chain links TRBV29-1 with TRBJ1-2; 7 bases align to TRBD1. Unmatched junction bases numbered 9, after V lost 2 bases and J lost 6 bases. The germline CDR1 and CDR2 sequences are SQVTM and ANQGSEA. The CDR3 consists of 14 residues. The CDR3 spells CSVERDRVSDGYTF. The CDR3 region has the DNA TGCAGCGTTGAAAGAGACAGGGTTTCTGATGGCTACACCTTC. Drawing the rest from reference TRBV29-1 and TRBJ1-2, the complete variable domain is SAVISQKPSRDICQRGTSLTIQCQVDSQVTMMFWYRQQPGQSLTLIATANQGSEATYESGFVIDKFPISRPNLTFSTLTVSNMSPEDSSIYLCSVERDRVSDGYTFGSGTRLTVV.

V gene TRBV7-6 combines with J gene TRBJ2-1; the match to TRBD1 covers 11 bases. V trimming: 4 bases; J trimming: 4 bases; junction bases outside the gene matches: 6. The CDR3 totals 16 residues. Germline V gene lookup returns CDR1 SGHVS and CDR2 FNYEAQ. The CDR3 region is CASSSLGQGAYNEQFF. DNA for the CDR3: TGTGCCAGCAGCTCCCTAGGACAGGGGGCTTACAATGAGCAGTTCTTC.

The chain recombines TRBV4-1 with TRBJ2-1, with 13 bases identical to TRBD2. CDR3 length: 21 amino acids. The junction had 22 bases not matched to a gene; V was cut back by 4 bases and J by 7 bases. Germline V lookup: CDR1 MGHRA, CDR2 YSYEKL. CDR3 sequence: CASSLPPPGLAGFGERNEQFF. CDR3 coding DNA: TGCGCCAGCAGCCTCCCCCCCCCGGGACTAGCGGGGTTCGGGGAAAGAAATGAGCAGTTCTTC.

The chain has TRBV5-5 and TRBJ2-7, with 8 bases matching TRBD1. The V and J ends lost 0 bases and 8 bases, in that order; junction bases with no gene match: 13. The germline gives CDR1 SGHKS, CDR2 YYEKEE (reference sequence). The CDR3 is made up of 16 amino acids. For the CDR3, the DNA is TGTGCCAGCAGCTTGGCCCAGGGGACAGGTGTCCTACAGCAGTACTTC. Amino acid sequence: CASSLAQGTGVLQQYF.

This sequence joins TRBV5-1 and TRBJ1-1, with TRBD1 matching 9 bases. V gave up 3 bases and J gave up 6 bases; unmatched junction bases: 3. CDR3 length: 13 amino acids. Germline V lookup: CDR1 SGHRS, CDR2 YFSETQ. CDR3 in DNA: TGCGCCAGCAGCTGGACAGGGGTGGCTGAAGCTTTCTTT. Amino acid sequence: CASSWTGVAEAFF.

As for this clone: A junction boundary mismatches the germline segment, possibly from a read error. This chain joins TRBV7-9 and TRBJ1-4; D might be TRBD1 (5 bases). This CDR3 has 15 amino acids. The germline gives CDR1 SEHNR, CDR2 FQNEAQ (reference sequence). CDR3 DNA: TGTTCCAGCAGCCGGCCAGGGACTCCTAATGAAAAACTGTTTTTT. This translates into CSSSRPGTPNEKLFF.

The V gene is TRBV5-1, the J gene TRBJ2-7, with D possibly being TRBD2 (5 bases). The germline V gene has CDR1 SGHRS and CDR2 YFSETQ. V gave up 4 bases and J gave up 5 bases, with 16 bases separating them. The length of the CDR3 is 14 residues. Here the CDR3 DNA reads TGCGCCAGCAGCGGGCAGCCCGAGGGCAACGAGCAGTACTTC. It yields the protein CASSGQPEGNEQYF.

J is TRBJ2-2 and V is TRBV11-2; a possible D gene is TRBD2 (5 bases). Germline V gene lookup returns CDR1 SGHAT and CDR2 FQNNGV. CDR3 length: 14 amino acids. V was pared by 7 bases and J by 6 bases, with 15 bases between. CDR3 sequence (DNA): TGTGCCAGCACCACTAGGGTTAGCGCCGGGGAGCTGTTTTTT. It is translated as CASTTRVSAGELFF.

The chain has TRBV28 and TRBJ1-1; unclear D gene. V was shortened by 7 bases and J by 11 bases, with 17 bases between the two germline ends. Germline V gives CDR1 MDHEN, CDR2 SYDVKM. The CDR3 loop spans 12 amino acids. In nucleotides, the CDR3 is TGTGCCAGCACCTCCGCCCGGGAGAGTGCTTTCTTT. Its protein product is CASTSARESAFF.

The CDR3 spells CASSFRLNTEAFF. The CDR3 bases are TGTGCCAGCAGCTTCAGGTTGAACACTGAAGCTTTCTTT. The rearrangement links TRBV7-9 to TRBJ1-1; no firm D call. Per the germline V gene, CDR1 is SEHNR and CDR2 is FQNEAQ (reference sequence). The ends were cut back, 3 bases at V and 0 bases at J, with 5 bases in the middle. CDR3 length equals 13 residues.